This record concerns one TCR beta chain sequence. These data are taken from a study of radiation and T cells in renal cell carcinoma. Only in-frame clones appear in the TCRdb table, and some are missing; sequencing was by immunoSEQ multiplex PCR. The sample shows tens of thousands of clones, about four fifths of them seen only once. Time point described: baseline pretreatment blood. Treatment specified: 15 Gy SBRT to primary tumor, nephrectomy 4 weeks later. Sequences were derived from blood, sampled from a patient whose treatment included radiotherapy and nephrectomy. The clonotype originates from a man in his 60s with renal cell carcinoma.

CDR3 amino acids: CASSVATGDIYEQYF. The CDR3 DNA follows: TGTGCCAGCAGCGTAGCTACAGGGGACATCTACGAGCAGTACTTC. This sequence joins TRBV9 and TRBJ2-7; 7 bases fit TRBD1. Germline values: CDR1 SGDLS, CDR2 YYNGEE. V was clipped by 0 bases and J by 3 bases; unmatched bases: 6. The CDR3 length is 15 residues. The full variable domain, in which reference TRBV9 and TRBJ2-7 provide the parts outside the CDR3, is DSGVTQTPKHLITATGQRVTLRCSPRSGDLSVYWYQQSLDQGLQFLIQYYNGEERAKGNILERFSAQQFPDLHSELNLSSLELGDSALYFCASSVATGDIYEQYFGPGTRLTVT.